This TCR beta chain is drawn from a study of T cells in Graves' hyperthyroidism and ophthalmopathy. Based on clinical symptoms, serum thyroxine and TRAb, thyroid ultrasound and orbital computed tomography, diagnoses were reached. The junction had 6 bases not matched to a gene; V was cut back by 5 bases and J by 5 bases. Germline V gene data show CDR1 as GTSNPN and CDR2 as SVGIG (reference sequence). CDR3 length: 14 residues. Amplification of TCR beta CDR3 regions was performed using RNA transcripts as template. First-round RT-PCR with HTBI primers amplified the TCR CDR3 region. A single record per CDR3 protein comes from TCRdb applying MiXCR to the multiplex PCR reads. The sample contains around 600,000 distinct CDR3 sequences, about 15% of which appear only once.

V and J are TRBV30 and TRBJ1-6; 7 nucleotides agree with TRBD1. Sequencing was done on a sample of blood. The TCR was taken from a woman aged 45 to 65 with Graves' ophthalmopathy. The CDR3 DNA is TGTGCCTGGGGCAGGGACAGAAATAATTCACCCCTCCACTTT. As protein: CAWGRDRNNSPLHF.